Included here is one TCR beta chain sequence, with context. Its antigen is undetermined. This specimen includes other DNA sequences encoding the same CDR3. These data are taken from a study of shared clonotypes between healthy human individuals. The overall study: Per donor, CD8 memory used one plate, CD8 naive used two, CD4 memory used three and CD4 naive used three.

Genomic DNA (from each subset) was split evenly across several immunoSEQ plates. Generated by immunoSEQ multiplex PCR, the TCRdb table keeps only in-frame clones and is missing some. Here the sample spans approximately 2,000,000 clones, around 90% being singletons. Study-wide points: The study drew on few donors, limiting represented genetic and exposure-history diversity. Clonotypes which were not shared had lower generation probabilities than clonotypes that all four donors shared.

The length of the CDR3 is 14 residues. V was clipped by 1 base and J by 4 bases; unmatched bases: 3. Germline CDR1 reads SGHAT; CDR2 reads FQNNGV. The TCR sequence derives from a man in his late teens or twenties in good health. Some clones in this sample may be carry-over from other donors' samples. The sample taken for sequencing was naive CD4+ T cells from PBMCs. As to subset: CD45RA+ positively selected. The genes are TRBV11-2 and TRBJ1-1; 7 bases are a match to TRBD1. Here the CDR3 reads CASSLGQGGTEAFF. In DNA form, the CDR3 reads TGTGCCAGCAGCTTAGGACAGGGAGGCACTGAAGCTTTCTTT.